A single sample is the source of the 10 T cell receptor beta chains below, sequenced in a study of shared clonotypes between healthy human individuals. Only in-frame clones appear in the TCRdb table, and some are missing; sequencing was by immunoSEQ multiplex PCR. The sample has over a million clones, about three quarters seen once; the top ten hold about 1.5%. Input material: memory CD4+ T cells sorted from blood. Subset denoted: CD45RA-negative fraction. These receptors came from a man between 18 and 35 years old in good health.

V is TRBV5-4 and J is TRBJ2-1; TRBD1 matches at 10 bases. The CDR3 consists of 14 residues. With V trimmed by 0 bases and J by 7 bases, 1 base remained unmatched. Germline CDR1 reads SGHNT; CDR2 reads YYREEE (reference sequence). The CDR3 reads CASSLGTGGNEQFF. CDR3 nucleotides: TGTGCCAGCAGCTTGGGGACAGGGGGAAATGAGCAGTTCTTC.

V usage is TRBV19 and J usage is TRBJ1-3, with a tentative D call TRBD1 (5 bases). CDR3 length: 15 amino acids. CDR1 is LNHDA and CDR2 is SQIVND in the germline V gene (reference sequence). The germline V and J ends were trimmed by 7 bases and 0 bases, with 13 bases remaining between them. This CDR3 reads CASNPPGRSGNTIYF. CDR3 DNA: TGTGCCAGTAACCCCCCAGGGCGCTCTGGAAACACCATATATTTT.

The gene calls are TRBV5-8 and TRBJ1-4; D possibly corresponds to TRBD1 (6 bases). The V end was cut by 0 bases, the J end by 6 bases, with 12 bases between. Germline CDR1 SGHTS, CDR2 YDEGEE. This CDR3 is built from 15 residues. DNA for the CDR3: TGTGCCAGCAGCTTGGTATACAGGGAAGATGAAAAACTGTTTTTT. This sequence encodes CASSLVYREDEKLFF.

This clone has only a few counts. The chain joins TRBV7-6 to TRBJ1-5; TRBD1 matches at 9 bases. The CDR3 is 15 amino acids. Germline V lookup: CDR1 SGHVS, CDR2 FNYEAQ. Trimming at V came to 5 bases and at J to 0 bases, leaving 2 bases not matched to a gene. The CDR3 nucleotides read TGTGCCAGCAGCAGGACAGGGGATAGCAATCAGCCCCAGCATTTT. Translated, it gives CASSRTGDSNQPQHF.

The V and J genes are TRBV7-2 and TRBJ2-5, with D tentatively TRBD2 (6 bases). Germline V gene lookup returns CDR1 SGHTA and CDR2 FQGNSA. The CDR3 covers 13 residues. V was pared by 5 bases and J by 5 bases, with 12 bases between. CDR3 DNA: TGTGCCAGCAGCAGAGGGAGGTTGGAGACCCAGTACTTC. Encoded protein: CASSRGRLETQYF.

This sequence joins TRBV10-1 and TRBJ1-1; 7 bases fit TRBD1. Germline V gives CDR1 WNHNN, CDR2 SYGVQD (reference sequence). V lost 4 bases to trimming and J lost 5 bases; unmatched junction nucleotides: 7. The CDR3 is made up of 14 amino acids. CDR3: CASSAQGVGTEAFF. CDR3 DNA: TGCGCCAGCAGTGCCCAGGGGGTGGGAACTGAAGCTTTCTTT.

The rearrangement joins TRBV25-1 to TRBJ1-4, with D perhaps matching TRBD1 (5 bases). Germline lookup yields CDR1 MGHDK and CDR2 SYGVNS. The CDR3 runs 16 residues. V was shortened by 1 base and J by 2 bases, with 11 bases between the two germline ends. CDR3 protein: CASSESGFATNEKLFF. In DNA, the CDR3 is TGTGCCAGCAGTGAATCAGGGTTTGCGACTAATGAAAAACTGTTTTTT.

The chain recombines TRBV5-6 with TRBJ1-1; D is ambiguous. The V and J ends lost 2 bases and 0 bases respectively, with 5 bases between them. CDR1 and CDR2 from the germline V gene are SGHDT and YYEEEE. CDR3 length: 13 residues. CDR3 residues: CASSLGVNTEAFF. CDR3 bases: TGTGCCAGCAGCTTAGGAGTGAACACTGAAGCTTTCTTT.

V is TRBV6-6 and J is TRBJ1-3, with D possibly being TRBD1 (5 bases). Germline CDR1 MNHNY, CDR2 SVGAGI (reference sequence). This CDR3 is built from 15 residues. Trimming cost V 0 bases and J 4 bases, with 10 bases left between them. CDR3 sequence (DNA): TGTGCCAGCAGTTACTCGATGGGGGAAGGAAACACCATATATTTT. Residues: CASSYSMGEGNTIYF.

The CDR3 is CASSLSLGKNTEAFF. CDR3 bases: TGTGCCAGCAGTTTATCTCTGGGGAAGAACACTGAAGCTTTCTTT. This rearrangement joins TRBV27 to TRBJ1-1; D unresolved. This CDR3 is built from 15 residues. Germline V gives CDR1 MNHEY, CDR2 SMNVEV (reference sequence). Trimming removed 0 bases at V and 1 base at J, with 9 bases between.